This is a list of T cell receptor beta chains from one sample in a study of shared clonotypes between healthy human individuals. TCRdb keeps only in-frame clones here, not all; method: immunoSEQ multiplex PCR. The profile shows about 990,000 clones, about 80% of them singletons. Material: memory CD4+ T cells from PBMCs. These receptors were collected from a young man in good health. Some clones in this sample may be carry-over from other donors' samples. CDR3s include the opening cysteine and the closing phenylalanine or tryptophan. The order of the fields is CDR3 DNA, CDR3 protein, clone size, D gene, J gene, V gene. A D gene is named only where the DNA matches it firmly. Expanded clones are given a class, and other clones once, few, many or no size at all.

TGTGCCAGCAGTTATTCGGACGGGCCCTACGAGCAGTACTTC | CASSYSDGPYEQYF | NA | NA | TRBJ2-7 | TRBV6-5
TGCGCCAGCAGCTTGGGGCGGGGAGGCGGTGGGCCGAACACCGGGGAGCTGTTTTTT | CASSLGRGGGGPNTGELFF | few | NA | TRBJ2-2 | TRBV5-1
TGTGCAAGTCGGGATCAGCACAGGGACGGACTCTACGAGCAGTACTTC | CASRDQHRDGLYEQYF | NA | NA | TRBJ2-7 | TRBV12-2
TGTGCCAGCAGCCCACTTGGGACAGGGAACACCTACGAGCAGTACTTC | CASSPLGTGNTYEQYF | NA | TRBD1 | TRBJ2-7 | TRBV9
TGTGCCAGTAGTGAGGGGATACGGACAGGGGATAATGAAAAACTGTTTTTT | CASSEGIRTGDNEKLFF | NA | TRBD1 | TRBJ1-4 | TRBV19
TGCGCCAGCAGCCAAGTCCTCGGGCAGAAAGAGACCCAGTACTTC | CASSQVLGQKETQYF | NA | NA | TRBJ2-5 | TRBV4-1
TGTGCCAGCAGTTTACGGCAGGGGTACTATGGCTACACCTTC | CASSLRQGYYGYTF | NA | NA | TRBJ1-2 | TRBV28
TGTGCCAGCAGCTTACAGGGATATGGGTACACTGAAGCTTTCTTT | CASSLQGYGYTEAFF | NA | NA | TRBJ1-1 | TRBV7-3
TGTGCCAGCAACGCGGACAGGTTGACCTACAATGAGCAGTTCTTC | CASNADRLTYNEQFF | NA | TRBD1 | TRBJ2-1 | TRBV27
TGTGCCAGCAGCGTAACCCGTCCCCACTACAATGAGCAGTTCTTC | CASSVTRPHYNEQFF | NA | NA | TRBJ2-1 | TRBV6-5
TGCGCCAGCAGCTTGGCCGTTGGGGGTTATGGCTACACCTTC | CASSLAVGGYGYTF | NA | NA | TRBJ1-2 | TRBV5-1
TGTGCCAGTAGTGGAACGGGTGGTAGCAATCAGCCCCAGCATTTT | CASSGTGGSNQPQHF | NA | NA | TRBJ1-5 | TRBV19
TGTGCCAGCAGCCAGGGCGGCCCACAGGGCTCCTACGAGCAGTACTTC | CASSQGGPQGSYEQYF | NA | NA | TRBJ2-7 | TRBV4-2
TGTGCCAGCAGCCCCCTCGGGGGCGGCGAAAAACTGTTTTTT | CASSPLGGGEKLFF | NA | NA | TRBJ1-4 | TRBV7-8
TGTGCCAGCAGTTTTCGCGGACAGGGTCCTATTGAACTGTTTTTT | CASSFRGQGPIELFF | NA | TRBD1 | TRBJ1-4 | TRBV27
TGTGCCAGCAGCCAAGGAACATCGGGAGTGCGCGAGCAGTACTTC | CASSQGTSGVREQYF | NA | NA | TRBJ2-7 | TRBV4-2
TGTGCCAGCAGCCTAGGACTAGCGGGAGACAATGAGCAGTTCTTC | CASSLGLAGDNEQFF | NA | TRBD2 | TRBJ2-1 | TRBV9
TGTGCCAGCAGCTCCAATCAGCAGCCCACCTGGAAGCAGTACTTC | CASSSNQQPTWKQYF | few | NA | TRBJ2-7 | TRBV7-8
TGTGCCACCAGCGATAGACTAGCGGGATCAAGATCCTACGAGCAGTACTTC | CATSDRLAGSRSYEQYF | NA | TRBD2 | TRBJ2-7 | TRBV15
TGTGCCAGCAGCTTGGGACATTGGAACACTGAAGCTTTCTTT | CASSLGHWNTEAFF | NA | NA | TRBJ1-1 | TRBV28
TGTGCCAGCAGCTCAGGACTAGCGGGAGGGTGGAATGAGCAGTTCTTC | CASSSGLAGGWNEQFF | NA | TRBD2 | TRBJ2-1 | TRBV5-6
TGTGCCAGCAGTGAACCAGTGCCCTACGAGCAGTACTTC | CASSEPVPYEQYF | NA | NA | TRBJ2-7 | TRBV25-1
TGCGCCAGCGCCAACTCCCCGGGGGAAAAACTGTTTTTT | CASANSPGEKLFF | NA | NA | TRBJ1-4 | TRBV5-1
TGCAGCGTGGCCGGGACAGCCCGAACCGGGGAGCTGTTTTTT | CSVAGTARTGELFF | NA | TRBD1 | TRBJ2-2 | TRBV29-1